The clone carrying this TCR beta chain showed up just a few times. The table came from immunoSEQ multiplex PCR; TCRdb's copy has only in-frame clones and leaves some out. Of 40,000 to 50,000 clones listed, around 90% are singletons. This sample is part of a study of resident and recirculating memory T cells in vitiligo. Across the study: Samples were epidermis from two lesional and two nonlesional sites, plus PBMCs.

The receptor's source is a male donor with vitiligo. Source material: blood.

The CDR3 protein is CSAATARGYTF. The CDR3 DNA follows: TGCAGTGCTGCAACAGCTCGTGGCTACACCTTC. V gene TRBV20-1 combines with J gene TRBJ1-2; no clear D gene. CDR1 is DFQATT and CDR2 is SNEGSKA in the germline V gene (reference sequence). The CDR3 is 11 amino acids. Trimming left V 5 bases short and J 7 bases short, with 11 bases between.